These 17 T cell receptor beta chains were all obtained from the same sample, sequenced in a study of cytomegalovirus exposure and HLA in healthy donors. The primer mix had 60 Vbeta and 13 Jbeta primers. Assay: immunoSEQ multiplex PCR; the TCRdb copy retains only in-frame clones and omits some. This sample has hundreds of thousands of clones, with roughly 82% found just once. The sample consisted of PBMCs. These receptor sequences come from a man between 35 and 55 years old in good health and CMV-seropositive.

This rearrangement joins TRBV6-5 to TRBJ1-3; D gene uncertain. Germline V CDR1 and CDR2: MNHEY, SVGAGI. Between the trimmed V and J ends, which lost 6 bases and 0 bases, there was a span of 9 bases. The CDR3 sequence is 14 residues long. The CDR3 reads CASRGSASGNTIYF. In DNA form, the CDR3 reads TGTGCCAGCAGGGGGAGTGCCTCTGGAAACACCATATATTTT.

In its sample, this clone was seen once. This rearrangement joins TRBV19 to TRBJ1-5; 9 positions match TRBD1. Looked up from germline, CDR1 is LNHDA and CDR2 is SQIVND (reference sequence). The CDR3 has 19 residues. With 1 base clipped from V and 2 bases from J, the junction kept 12 bases outside the gene matches. DNA for the CDR3: TGTGCCAGTAGTATAGGACCCACAGGGGGCGGTTCGGGCAATCAGCCCCAGCATTTT. This encodes CASSIGPTGGGSGNQPQHF.

Comments on this clone: The sample contains more than one DNA sequence encoding this CDR3. This chain joins TRBV7-9 and TRBJ1-1, with unresolved D. Germline V lookup: CDR1 SEHNR, CDR2 FQNEAQ (reference sequence). The CDR3 consists of 13 residues. Trimming pared 1 base from V and 5 bases from J, leaving 8 bases between. The CDR3 here is CASSLGGLTEAFF. The CDR3 DNA follows: TGTGCCAGCAGCTTAGGAGGGCTTACTGAAGCTTTCTTT.

V gene TRBV6-1 combines with J gene TRBJ1-2, with TRBD1 matching over 7 bases. Germline V gene sequence: CDR1 MNHNS, CDR2 SASEGT. The CDR3 is made up of 15 amino acids. The junction had 6 bases not matched to a gene; V was cut back by 1 base and J by 4 bases. The CDR3 here is CASSEGTGFGYGYTF. DNA for the CDR3: TGTGCCAGCAGTGAAGGGACAGGCTTTGGCTATGGCTACACCTTC.

CDR3 sequence (DNA): TGTGCCAGCAGCCTCTACGGGGGAGATCAGCCCCAGCATTTT. Translating it yields CASSLYGGDQPQHF. V gene TRBV7-8 combines with J gene TRBJ1-5; possibly TRBD1 for D (5 bases). This CDR3 is built from 14 residues. Deletions cut 5 bases from V and 5 bases from J, with 13 bases between. Germline V gene sequence: CDR1 SGHVS, CDR2 FQNEAQ.

The V call is TRBV7-9, the J call TRBJ2-1; D is perhaps TRBD1 (6 bases). The CDR3 runs 17 residues. Germline CDR1 reads SEHNR; CDR2 reads FQNEAQ (reference sequence). V was trimmed by 3 bases and J by 8 bases, leaving 23 bases between them. CDR3: CASSFSGRGSRFDEQFF. The DNA of the CDR3 is TGTGCCAGCAGCTTTTCCGGAAGGGGGTCTAGGTTCGATGAGCAGTTCTTC. Variable domain in full (rest from reference TRBV7-9 and TRBJ2-1): DTGVSQNPRHKITKRGQNVTFRCDPISEHNRLYWYRQTLGQGPEFLTYFQNEAQLEKSRLLSDRFSAERPKGSFSTLEIQRTEQGDSAMYLCASSFSGRGSRFDEQFFGPGTRLTVL.

CDR3 nucleotide sequence: TGTGCCAGCAGTTACTCCTTTGATCGGGTAGGAGGCTACACCTTC. Its protein product is CASSYSFDRVGGYTF. V gene TRBV27 combines with J gene TRBJ1-2; no clear D gene. Germline V gene lookup returns CDR1 MNHEY and CDR2 SMNVEV (reference sequence). V lost 4 bases to trimming and J lost 8 bases, with 20 bases between them. CDR3 length equals 15 residues.

This chain connects TRBV5-1 to TRBJ1-2; 9 bases match TRBD1. Trimming removed 4 bases from V and 4 bases from J; junction bases left unmatched: 5. This CDR3 spans 14 amino acids. Germline CDR1 SGHRS, CDR2 YFSETQ. CDR3 sequence (DNA): TGCGCCAGCAGCCGGGACAGGGTTTCCTATGGCTACACCTTC. It is translated as CASSRDRVSYGYTF.

CDR3 bases: TGTGCCAGTCTGCCGTCTGGGACAGGGTTGGCTGGGGCCAACGTCCTGACTTTC. It yields the protein CASLPSGTGLAGANVLTF. The rearrangement uses TRBV19 and TRBJ2-6, with 9 bases that match TRBD1. This CDR3 comprises 18 residues. Germline V gene sequence: CDR1 LNHDA, CDR2 SQIVND (reference sequence). The V gene end was trimmed by 8 bases and the J gene end by 2 bases; junction bases not matched to a gene: 13.

The chain couples TRBV2 to TRBJ2-3; D unclear. The CDR3 spans 12 residues. Germline V CDR1 and CDR2: SNHLY, FYNNEI. Trimming shortened V by 5 bases and J by 6 bases, and 9 bases separated the two germline ends. The CDR3 loop is CASSSTADTQYF. The CDR3 DNA is TGTGCCAGCAGTAGCACTGCCGATACGCAGTATTTT.

This chain connects TRBV7-8 to TRBJ2-1; D is possibly TRBD2 (7 bases). The V end was cut by 2 bases, the J end by 2 bases, with 13 bases between. The CDR3 runs to 16 residues. Looked up from germline, CDR1 is SGHVS and CDR2 is FQNEAQ. The CDR3: CASSLRGEGPYNEQFF. Written as DNA, the CDR3 is TGTGCCAGCAGCTTAAGGGGGGAGGGACCCTACAATGAGCAGTTCTTC.

This clone has more than one count but fewer than ten. For the CDR3, the DNA is TGTGCCAGCAGCTTGCAGGGCCCCGGGGAGCTGTTTTTT. Its translation is CASSLQGPGELFF. The rearrangement uses TRBV2 and TRBJ2-2; possibly TRBD1 for D (5 bases). Trimming pared 6 bases from V and 6 bases from J, leaving 11 bases between. In germline, CDR1 is SNHLY, CDR2 FYNNEI. The CDR3 is 13 amino acids.

The chain combines TRBV10-2 with TRBJ1-3; perhaps TRBD1 as D (6 bases). CDR1 is WSHSY and CDR2 is SAAADI in the germline V gene. Trimming stripped 5 bases from V and 0 bases from J, with 11 bases between. The CDR3 spans 15 residues. CDR3 residues: CASSSQGISGNTIYF. CDR3 coding DNA: TGCGCCAGCAGTTCCCAGGGGATCTCTGGAAACACCATATATTTT.

This clone turned up a few times. The chain carries TRBV19 and TRBJ1-5; D unclear. The V gene's germline CDR1 is LNHDA and CDR2 SQIVND (reference sequence). Trimming removed 3 bases at V and 2 bases at J, with 8 bases between. This CDR3 comprises 14 residues. CDR3 in DNA: TGTGCCAGTAGTATTCGGGTTGGCAATCAGCCCCAGCATTTT. Protein: CASSIRVGNQPQHF. The full variable domain, completed using reference TRBV19 and TRBJ1-5, is DGGITQSPKYLFRKEGQNVTLSCEQNLNHDAMYWYRQDPGQGLRLIYYSQIVNDFQKGDIAEGYSVSREKKESFPLTVTSAQKNPTAFYLCASSIRVGNQPQHFGDGTRLSIL.

The chain couples TRBV10-3 to TRBJ1-1; TRBD1 matches at 8 bases. CDR1 is ENHRY, CDR2 SYGVKD, per germline. V gave up 4 bases and J gave up 4 bases; unmatched junction bases: 5. The CDR3 spans 14 residues. The CDR3 reads CAISGQGISTEAFF. CDR3 nucleotide sequence: TGTGCCATCAGTGGACAGGGGATTTCCACTGAAGCTTTCTTT.

The chain employs TRBV11-3 and TRBJ2-5, with D tentatively TRBD1 (5 bases). Germline CDR1 reads SGHNT; CDR2 reads YENEEA. V dropped 8 bases and J dropped 0 bases, with 13 bases sitting between them. This CDR3 has 14 amino acids. The CDR3: CASAPQVNQETQYF. The DNA of the CDR3 is TGTGCCAGCGCCCCACAGGTCAACCAAGAGACCCAGTACTTC. Full variable domain (remainder filled in from reference TRBV11-3 and TRBJ2-5): EAGVVQSPRYKIIEKKQPVAFWCNPISGHNTLYWYLQNLGQGPELLIRYENEEAVDDSQLPKDRFSAERLKGVDSTLKIQPAELGDSAVYLCASAPQVNQETQYFGPGTRLLVL.

The chain has TRBV5-6 and TRBJ1-1, with D possibly TRBD1 on 5 matching bases. The CDR3 contains 15 residues. The germline gives CDR1 SGHDT, CDR2 YYEEEE. V was pared by 2 bases and J by 6 bases, with 17 bases between. The CDR3 sequence is CASSFGLGVNAEAFF. CDR3 DNA sequence: TGTGCCAGCAGCTTTGGATTAGGGGTTAACGCTGAAGCTTTCTTT.